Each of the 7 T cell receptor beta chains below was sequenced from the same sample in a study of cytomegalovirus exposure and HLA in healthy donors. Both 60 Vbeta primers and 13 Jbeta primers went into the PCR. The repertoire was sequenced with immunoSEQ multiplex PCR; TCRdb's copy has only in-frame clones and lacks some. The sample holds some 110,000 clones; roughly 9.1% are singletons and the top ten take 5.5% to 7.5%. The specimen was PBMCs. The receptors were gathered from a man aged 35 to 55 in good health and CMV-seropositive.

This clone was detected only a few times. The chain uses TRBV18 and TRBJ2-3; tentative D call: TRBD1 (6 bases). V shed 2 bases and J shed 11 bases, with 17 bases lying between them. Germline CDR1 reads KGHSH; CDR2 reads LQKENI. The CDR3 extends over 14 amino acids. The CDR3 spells CASSPMEQGPQQYF. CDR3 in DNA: TGTGCCAGCTCACCAATGGAACAGGGCCCTCAGCAGTATTTT.

The CDR3 sequence: CASSFWLGETQYF. The CDR3 DNA reads TGTGCCAGCAGCTTCTGGCTGGGCGAGACCCAGTACTTC. This chain links TRBV7-3 with TRBJ2-5; no firm D call. The CDR3 consists of 13 residues. Germline values: CDR1 SGHTA, CDR2 FQGTGA. V lost 3 bases and J 5 bases, leaving 10 bases between the germline ends. Complete variable domain (other parts from reference TRBV7-3 and TRBJ2-5): GAGVSQTPSNKVTEKGKYVELRCDPISGHTALYWYRQSLGQGPEFLIYFQGTGAADDSGLPNDRFFAVRPEGSVSTLKIQRTERGDSAVYLCASSFWLGETQYFGPGTRLLVL.

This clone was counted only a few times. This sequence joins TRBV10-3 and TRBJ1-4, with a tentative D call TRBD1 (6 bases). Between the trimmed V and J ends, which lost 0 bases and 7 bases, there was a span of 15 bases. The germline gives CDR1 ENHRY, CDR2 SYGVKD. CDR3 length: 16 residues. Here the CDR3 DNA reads TGTGCCATCAGTGAGTCAGCCCAGGGGTACGGTGAAAAACTGTTTTTT. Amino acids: CAISESAQGYGEKLFF.

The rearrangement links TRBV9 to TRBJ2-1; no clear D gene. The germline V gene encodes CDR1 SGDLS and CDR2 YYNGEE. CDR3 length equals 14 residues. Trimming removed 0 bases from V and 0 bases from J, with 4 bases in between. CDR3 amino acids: CASSVDNSYNEQFF. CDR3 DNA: TGTGCCAGCAGCGTAGATAACTCCTACAATGAGCAGTTCTTC. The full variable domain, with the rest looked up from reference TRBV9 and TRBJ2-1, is DSGVTQTPKHLITATGQRVTLRCSPRSGDLSVYWYQQSLDQGLQFLIQYYNGEERAKGNILERFSAQQFPDLHSELNLSSLELGDSALYFCASSVDNSYNEQFFGPGTRLTVL.

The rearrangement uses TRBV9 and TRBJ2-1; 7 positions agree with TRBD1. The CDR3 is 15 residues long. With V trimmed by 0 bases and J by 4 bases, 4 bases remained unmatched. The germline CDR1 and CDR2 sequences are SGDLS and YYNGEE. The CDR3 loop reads CASSVEGQNYNEQFF. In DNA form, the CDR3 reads TGTGCCAGCAGCGTAGAGGGACAGAATTACAATGAGCAGTTCTTC. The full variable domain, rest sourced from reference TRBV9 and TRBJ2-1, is DSGVTQTPKHLITATGQRVTLRCSPRSGDLSVYWYQQSLDQGLQFLIQYYNGEERAKGNILERFSAQQFPDLHSELNLSSLELGDSALYFCASSVEGQNYNEQFFGPGTRLTVL.

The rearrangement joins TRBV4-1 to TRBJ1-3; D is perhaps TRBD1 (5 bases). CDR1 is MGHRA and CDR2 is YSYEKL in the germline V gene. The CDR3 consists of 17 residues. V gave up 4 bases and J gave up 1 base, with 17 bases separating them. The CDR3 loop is CASSPNPTGGSGNTIYF. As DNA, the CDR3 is TGCGCCAGCAGCCCGAATCCTACAGGCGGATCTGGAAACACCATATATTTT.

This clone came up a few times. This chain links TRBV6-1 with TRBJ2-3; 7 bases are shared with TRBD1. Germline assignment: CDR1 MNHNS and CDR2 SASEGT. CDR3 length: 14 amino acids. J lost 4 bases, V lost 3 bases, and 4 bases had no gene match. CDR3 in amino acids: CASSETGWPDTQYF. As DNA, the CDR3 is TGTGCCAGCAGTGAGACAGGGTGGCCAGATACGCAGTATTTT.